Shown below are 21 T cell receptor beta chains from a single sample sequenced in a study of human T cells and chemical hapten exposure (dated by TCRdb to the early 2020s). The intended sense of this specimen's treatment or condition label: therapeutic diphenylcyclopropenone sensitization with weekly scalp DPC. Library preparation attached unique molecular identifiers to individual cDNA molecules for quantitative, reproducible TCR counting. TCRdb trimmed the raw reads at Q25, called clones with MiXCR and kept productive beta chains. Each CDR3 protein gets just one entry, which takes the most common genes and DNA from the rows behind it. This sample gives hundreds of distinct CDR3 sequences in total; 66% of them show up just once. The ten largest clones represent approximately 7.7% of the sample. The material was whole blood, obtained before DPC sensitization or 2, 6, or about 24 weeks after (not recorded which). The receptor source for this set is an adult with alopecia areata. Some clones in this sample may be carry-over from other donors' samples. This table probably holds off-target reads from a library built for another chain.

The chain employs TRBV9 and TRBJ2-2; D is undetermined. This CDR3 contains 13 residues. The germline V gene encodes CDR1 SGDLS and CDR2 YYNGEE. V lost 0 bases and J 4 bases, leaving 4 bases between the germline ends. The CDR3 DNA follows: TGTGCCAGCAGCGTAGGGGGCACCGGGGAGCTGTTTTTT. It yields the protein CASSVGGTGELFF.

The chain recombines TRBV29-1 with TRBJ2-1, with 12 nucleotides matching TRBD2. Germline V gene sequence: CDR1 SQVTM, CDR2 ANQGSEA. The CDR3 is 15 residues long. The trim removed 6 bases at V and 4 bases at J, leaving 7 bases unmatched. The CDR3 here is CSVNRLAGAYNEQFF. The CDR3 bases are TGCAGCGTAAACCGACTAGCGGGAGCTTACAATGAGCAGTTCTTC.

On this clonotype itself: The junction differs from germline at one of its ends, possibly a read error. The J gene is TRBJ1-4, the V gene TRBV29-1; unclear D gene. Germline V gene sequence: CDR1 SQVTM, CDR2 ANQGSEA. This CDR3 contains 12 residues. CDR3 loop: CSVEGKQRKLFF. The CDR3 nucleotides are TGCAGCGTCGAAGGTAAACAGCGAAAACTGTTTTTT.

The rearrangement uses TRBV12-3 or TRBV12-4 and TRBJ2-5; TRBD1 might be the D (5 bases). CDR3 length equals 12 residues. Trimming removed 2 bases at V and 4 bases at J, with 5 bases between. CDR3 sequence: CASSLRGETQYF. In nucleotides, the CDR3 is TGTGCCAGCAGTTTAAGGGGAGAGACCCAGTACTTC.

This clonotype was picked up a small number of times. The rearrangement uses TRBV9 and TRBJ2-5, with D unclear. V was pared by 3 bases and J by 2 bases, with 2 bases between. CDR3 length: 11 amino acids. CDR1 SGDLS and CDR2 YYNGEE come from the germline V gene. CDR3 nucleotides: TGTGCCAGCAGCGCTCAAGAGACCCAGTACTTC. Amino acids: CASSAQETQYF.

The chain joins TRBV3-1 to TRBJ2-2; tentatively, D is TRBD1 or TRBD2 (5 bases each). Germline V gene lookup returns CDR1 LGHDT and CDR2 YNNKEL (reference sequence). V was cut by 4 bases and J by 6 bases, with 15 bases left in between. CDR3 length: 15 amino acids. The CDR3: CASSPPGSYAGELFF. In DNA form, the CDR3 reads TGTGCCAGCAGCCCTCCAGGGAGTTATGCCGGGGAGCTGTTTTTT.

The CDR3 loop is CSARGGSLNTEAFF. The CDR3 coding sequence is TGCAGTGCTAGGGGGGGAAGCTTGAACACTGAAGCTTTCTTT. The genes are TRBV20-1 and TRBJ1-1; a possible D gene is TRBD1 (5 bases). Germline loops: CDR1 DFQATT, CDR2 SNEGSKA (reference sequence). The CDR3 runs to 14 residues. V dropped 3 bases and J dropped 0 bases, with 11 bases sitting between them.

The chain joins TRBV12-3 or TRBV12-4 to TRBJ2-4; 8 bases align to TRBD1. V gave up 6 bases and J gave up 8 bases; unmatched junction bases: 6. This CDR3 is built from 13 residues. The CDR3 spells CASRRTGLDIQYF. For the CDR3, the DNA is TGTGCCAGCAGGCGGACAGGGCTGGACATTCAGTACTTC.

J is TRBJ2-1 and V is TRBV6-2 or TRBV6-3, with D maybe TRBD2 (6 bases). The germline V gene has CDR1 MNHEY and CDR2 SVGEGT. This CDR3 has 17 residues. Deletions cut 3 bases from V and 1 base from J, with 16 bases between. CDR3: CASSYYGRGGSYNEQFF. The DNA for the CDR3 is TGTGCCAGCAGTTATTACGGTAGGGGAGGTTCCTACAATGAGCAGTTCTTC.

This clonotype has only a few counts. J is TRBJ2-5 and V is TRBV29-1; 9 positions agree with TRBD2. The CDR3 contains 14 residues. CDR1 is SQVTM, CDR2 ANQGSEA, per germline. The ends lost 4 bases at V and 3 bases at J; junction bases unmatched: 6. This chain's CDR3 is CSVGKASGKETQYF. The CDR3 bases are TGCAGCGTTGGTAAGGCTAGCGGGAAAGAGACCCAGTACTTC.

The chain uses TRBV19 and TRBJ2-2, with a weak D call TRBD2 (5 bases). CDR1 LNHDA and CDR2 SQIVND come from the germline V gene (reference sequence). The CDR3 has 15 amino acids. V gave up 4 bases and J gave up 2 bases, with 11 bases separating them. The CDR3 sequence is CASSTGLTNTGELFF. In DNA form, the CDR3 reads TGTGCCAGTAGTACAGGACTGACAAACACCGGGGAGCTGTTTTTT.

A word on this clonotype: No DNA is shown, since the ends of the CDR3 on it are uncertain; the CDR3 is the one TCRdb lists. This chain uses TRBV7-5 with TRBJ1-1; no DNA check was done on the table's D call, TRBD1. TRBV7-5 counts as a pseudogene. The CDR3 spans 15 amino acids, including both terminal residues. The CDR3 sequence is CISVSEASTGAEAFF.

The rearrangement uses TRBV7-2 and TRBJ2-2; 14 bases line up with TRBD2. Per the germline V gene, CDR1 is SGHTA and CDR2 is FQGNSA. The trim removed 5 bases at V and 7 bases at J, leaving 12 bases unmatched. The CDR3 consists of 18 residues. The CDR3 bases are TGTGCCAGCAGCAAGCCCCTGACTAGCGGGGGGGCAGGCGGGGAGCTGTTTTTT. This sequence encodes CASSKPLTSGGAGGELFF.

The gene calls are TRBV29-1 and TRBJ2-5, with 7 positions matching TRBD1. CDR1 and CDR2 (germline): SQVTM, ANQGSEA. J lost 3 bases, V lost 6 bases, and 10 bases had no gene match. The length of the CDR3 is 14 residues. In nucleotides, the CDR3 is TGCAGCGTGAATCAGGGGACAGCGAAAGAGACCCAGTACTTC. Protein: CSVNQGTAKETQYF. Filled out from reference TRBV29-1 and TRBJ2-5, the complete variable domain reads SAVISQKPSRDICQRGTSLTIQCQVDSQVTMMFWYRQQPGQSLTLIATANQGSEATYESGFVIDKFPISRPNLTFSTLTVSNMSPEDSSIYLCSVNQGTAKETQYFGPGTRLLVL.

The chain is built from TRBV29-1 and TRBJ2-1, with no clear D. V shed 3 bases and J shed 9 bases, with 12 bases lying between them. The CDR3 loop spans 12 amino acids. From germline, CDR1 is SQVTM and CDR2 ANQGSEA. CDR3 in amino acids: CSVDGALSEQFF. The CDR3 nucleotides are TGCAGCGTTGACGGAGCTTTGAGTGAGCAGTTCTTC.

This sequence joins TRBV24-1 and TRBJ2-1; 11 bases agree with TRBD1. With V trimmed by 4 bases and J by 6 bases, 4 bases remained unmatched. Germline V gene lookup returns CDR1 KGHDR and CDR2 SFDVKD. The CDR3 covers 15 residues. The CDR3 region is CATSESGTGGNEQFF. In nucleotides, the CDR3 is TGTGCCACCAGTGAAAGCGGGACAGGGGGCAATGAGCAGTTCTTC.

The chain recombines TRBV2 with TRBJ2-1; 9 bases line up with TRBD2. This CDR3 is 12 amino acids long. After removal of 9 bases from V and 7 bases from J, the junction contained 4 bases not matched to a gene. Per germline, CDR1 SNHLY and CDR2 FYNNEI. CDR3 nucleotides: TGTGCCAGTAGCGGGAGTCTGAATGAGCAGTTCTTC. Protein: CASSGSLNEQFF.

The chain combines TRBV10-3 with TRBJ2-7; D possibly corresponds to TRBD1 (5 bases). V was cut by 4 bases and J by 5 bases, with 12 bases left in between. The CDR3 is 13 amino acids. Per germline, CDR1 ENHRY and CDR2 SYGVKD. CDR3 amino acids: CAISARAPDEQYF. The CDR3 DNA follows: TGTGCCATCAGTGCCAGGGCCCCGGACGAGCAGTACTTC.

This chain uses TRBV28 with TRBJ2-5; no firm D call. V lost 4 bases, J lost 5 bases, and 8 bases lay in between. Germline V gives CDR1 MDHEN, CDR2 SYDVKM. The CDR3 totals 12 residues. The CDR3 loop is CASSSRMETQYF. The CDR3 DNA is TGTGCCAGCAGTTCGAGAATGGAGACCCAGTACTTC.

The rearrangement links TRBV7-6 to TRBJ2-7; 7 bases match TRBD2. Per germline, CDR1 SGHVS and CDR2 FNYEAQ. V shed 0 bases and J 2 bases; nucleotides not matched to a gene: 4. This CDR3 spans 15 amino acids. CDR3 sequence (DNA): TGTGCCAGCAGCTTAGCGGGAGGGAGCCCCTACGAGCAGTACTTC. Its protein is CASSLAGGSPYEQYF.

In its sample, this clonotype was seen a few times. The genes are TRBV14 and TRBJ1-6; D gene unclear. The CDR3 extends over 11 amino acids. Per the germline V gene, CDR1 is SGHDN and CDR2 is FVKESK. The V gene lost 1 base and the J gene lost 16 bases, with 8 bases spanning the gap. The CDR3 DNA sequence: TGTGCCAGCAGCCAAGGAAGACTGCTCCACTTT. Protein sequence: CASSQGRLLHF.